One sample yielded the 15 T cell receptor beta chains listed below, sequenced in a study of T cells in localized non-small cell lung cancer. Repertoires were generated with immunoSEQ multiplex PCR, while TCRdb's copy carries only in-frame clones and drops some. The sample shows 40,000 to 55,000 clones, under 90% of them seen only once. The source was peripheral blood mononuclear cells, collected before any cancer treatment. The receptors stem from a man between 40 and 70 years old with stage III lung adenocarcinoma.

The chain joins TRBV7-6 to TRBJ2-2; 8 positions match TRBD1. Germline values: CDR1 SGHVS, CDR2 FNYEAQ. This CDR3 comprises 14 residues. Unmatched junction bases numbered 3, after V lost 4 bases and J lost 5 bases. CDR3 DNA: TGTGCCAGCAGCTCAGGGGGCGAGACCGGGGAGCTGTTTTTT. Translation: CASSSGGETGELFF. Drawing the rest from reference TRBV7-6 and TRBJ2-2, the complete variable domain is GAGVSQSPRYKVTKRGQDVALRCDPISGHVSLYWYRQALGQGPEFLTYFNYEAQQDKSGLPNDRFSAERPEGSISTLTIQRTEQRDSAMYRCASSSGGETGELFFGEGSRLTVL.

The chain employs TRBV29-1 and TRBJ2-3; possibly TRBD2 for D (7 bases). Germline CDR1 and CDR2: SQVTM and ANQGSEA. Trimming took 8 bases from V and 8 from J, leaving 20 bases between them. The CDR3 runs 13 residues. The CDR3 region is CSTAGGGRGTQYF. CDR3 nucleotides: TGCAGCACCGCCGGGGGCGGGAGAGGTACGCAGTATTTT.

The chain combines TRBV4-1 with TRBJ2-7, with 9 bases lining up with TRBD1. CDR1 is MGHRA and CDR2 is YSYEKL in the germline V gene. The CDR3 covers 15 residues. V lost 1 base and J lost 2; bases outside the gene matches: 3. CDR3 sequence (DNA): TGCGCCAGCAGCCAAGTGGGGACAGGGACCTACGAGCAGTACTTC. Residues: CASSQVGTGTYEQYF.

This chain connects TRBV5-4 to TRBJ1-2; 7 nucleotides align to TRBD1. CDR1 is SGHNT and CDR2 is YYREEE in the germline V gene (reference sequence). V trimming: 4 bases; J trimming: 4 bases; junction bases outside the gene matches: 7. The CDR3 is 14 residues long. The CDR3 DNA sequence: TGTGCCAGCAGCCCGGGGACAGCCGCCTATGGCTACACCTTC. Protein sequence: CASSPGTAAYGYTF.

The J gene is TRBJ1-1, the V gene TRBV7-8; 8 bases agree with TRBD1. Germline V gene sequence: CDR1 SGHVS, CDR2 FQNEAQ. CDR3 length equals 14 residues. The V segment lost 3 bases and the J segment 4 bases; nucleotides outside the gene matches: 4. This CDR3 reads CASSLTTGGTEAFF. The CDR3 DNA reads TGTGCCAGCAGCTTGACTACAGGGGGCACTGAAGCTTTCTTT.

This rearrangement joins TRBV30 to TRBJ2-7; D gene ambiguous. Trimming stripped 0 bases from V and 6 bases from J, with 9 bases between. This CDR3 is 12 amino acids long. Looked up from germline, CDR1 is GTSNPN and CDR2 is SVGIG (reference sequence). CDR3 amino acids: CAWSVNSGEQYF. In DNA, the CDR3 is TGTGCCTGGAGTGTAAATTCTGGCGAGCAGTACTTC.

The chain couples TRBV6-6 to TRBJ2-7; 7 bases map to TRBD2. Germline V gene sequence: CDR1 MNHNY, CDR2 SVGAGI (reference sequence). CDR3 size: 13 residues. After removal of 10 bases from V and 0 bases from J, the junction contained 6 bases not matched to a gene. DNA for the CDR3: TGTGCCACCGGGGGGACGCTCTCCTACGAGCAGTACTTC. This gives the protein CATGGTLSYEQYF.

This rearrangement joins TRBV9 to TRBJ2-5; TRBD2 matches at 10 bases. V gave up 1 base and J gave up 2 bases; unmatched junction bases: 5. Germline values: CDR1 SGDLS, CDR2 YYNGEE. This CDR3 has 16 residues. CDR3 loop: CASSVSSGGVQETQYF. The CDR3 nucleotides are TGTGCCAGCAGCGTATCAAGCGGGGGGGTTCAAGAGACCCAGTACTTC.

In its sample, this clone was seen a few times. The chain joins TRBV5-6 to TRBJ1-5; D unresolved. Germline V gene lookup returns CDR1 SGHDT and CDR2 YYEEEE. The CDR3 runs to 15 residues. Trimming took 3 bases from V and 0 from J, leaving 10 bases between them. The chain's CDR3 is CASSSGPYSNQPQHF. CDR3 nucleotide sequence: TGTGCCAGCAGCTCGGGTCCGTATAGCAATCAGCCCCAGCATTTT.

The chain uses TRBV10-3 and TRBJ1-2; D unclear. The length of the CDR3 is 15 residues. The V gene lost 2 bases and the J gene lost 0 bases, with 10 bases spanning the gap. Germline CDR1 is ENHRY and CDR2 is SYGVKD. The CDR3 coding sequence is TGTGCCATCAGTGAGGGAGGCCTAGCTAACTATGGCTACACCTTC. It translates to CAISEGGLANYGYTF.

The rearrangement joins TRBV5-1 to TRBJ2-3; TRBD2 matches at 11 bases. Germline V gene data show CDR1 as SGHRS and CDR2 as YFSETQ. CDR3 length: 15 residues. The ends lost 2 bases at V and 3 bases at J; junction bases unmatched: 2. The CDR3: CASSFSGGATDTQYF. The CDR3 DNA follows: TGCGCCAGCAGCTTTAGCGGGGGGGCGACAGATACGCAGTATTTT.

The V call is TRBV5-1, the J call TRBJ1-1; D remains ambiguous. The V and J ends lost 7 bases and 1 base respectively, with 5 bases between them. There are 11 residues in the CDR3. Germline CDR1 SGHRS, CDR2 YFSETQ. The CDR3 spells CASSSNTEAFF. The CDR3 coding sequence is TGCGCCAGCTCCTCGAACACTGAAGCTTTCTTT. Together with reference TRBV5-1 and TRBJ1-1, the CDR3 gives the full variable domain: KAGVTQTPRYLIKTRGQQVTLSCSPISGHRSVSWYQQTPGQGLQFLFEYFSETQRNKGNFPGRFSGRQFSNSRSEMNVSTLELGDSALYLCASSSNTEAFFGQGTRLTVV.

The table lists this clone with a few counts. V usage is TRBV4-2 and J usage is TRBJ2-7; 11 bases align to TRBD2. V lost 5 bases to trimming and J lost 3 bases; unmatched junction nucleotides: 3. Per germline, CDR1 LGHNA and CDR2 YNFKEQ. The CDR3 has 14 residues. CDR3 bases: TGTGCCAGCAGCTTTGGACTAGCGGGCTACGAGCAGTACTTC. Amino acids: CASSFGLAGYEQYF.

In DNA, the CDR3 is TGTGCCAGCAGTTACTCGACCGCAGGGGGGAGCGGGGAGCTGTTTTTT. It translates to CASSYSTAGGSGELFF. The V and J genes are TRBV6-5 and TRBJ2-2; TRBD1 might be the D (7 bases). V was trimmed by 0 bases and J by 7 bases, leaving 15 bases between them. The CDR3 length is 16 residues. CDR1 is MNHEY and CDR2 is SVGAGI in the germline V gene.

The J gene is TRBJ2-2, the V gene TRBV7-6; 7 bases map to TRBD2. This CDR3 has 16 amino acids. V lost 3 bases, J lost 5 bases, and 9 bases stayed unmatched. Germline V lookup: CDR1 SGHVS, CDR2 FNYEAQ. CDR3 nucleotide sequence: TGTGCCAGCAGCTTCCCGGGGGGTAGCGAAACCGGGGAGCTGTTTTTT. As protein: CASSFPGGSETGELFF.